A selection of T cell receptor beta chains follows, all from one sample in a study of long-term antiretroviral therapy in people with HIV. Libraries were prepared by immunoSEQ multiplex PCR; TCRdb keeps only in-frame clonotypes and omits some of them. The data contain over 15,000 clones, 80% to 95% of them singletons. The sample was unsorted PBMCs, taken 0.6 years after starting antiretroviral therapy. The receptors were gathered from a middle-aged woman with HIV. Both conserved end residues are part of each CDR3. D genes are given only for firm matches. Some rows have no size entry. The others give once, few or many, or a class for an expanded clone.

j_call | v_call | clone_size | d_call | cdr3_nt | cdr3_aa
TRBJ2-5 | TRBV30 | - | - | TGTGCCCTTTCTCTCGAGGGGGGCCTAGAGGAGACCCAGTACTTC | CALSLEGGLEETQYF
TRBJ1-2 | TRBV7-9 | - | TRBD1 | TGTGCCAGCAGCTCGCGCGGGACAGCCTATGGCTACACCTTC | CASSSRGTAYGYTF
TRBJ1-4 | TRBV29-1 | - | - | TGCAGCGTTGATGGCGGGACTAATGAAAAACTGTTTTTT | CSVDGGTNEKLFF
TRBJ2-3 | TRBV10-3 | - | - | TGTGCCATCAGTGCTCCCCTGAAGGGTACAGATACGCAGTATTTT | CAISAPLKGTDTQYF
TRBJ1-6 | TRBV10-3 | - | TRBD1 | TGTGCCATCAGTGAGTCGGCTACAGGGGGCATTTTTAATTCACCCCTCCACTTT | CAISESATGGIFNSPLHF
TRBJ1-2 | TRBV19 | - | TRBD1 | TGTGCCAGTAGTCCCAACAGGGGCTATGGCTACACCTTC | CASSPNRGYGYTF
TRBJ2-1 | TRBV6-5 | - | - | TGTGCCAGCAGTCAACGACAGCTGACCTACAATGAGCAGTTCTTC | CASSQRQLTYNEQFF
TRBJ1-2 | TRBV5-6 | - | TRBD1 | TGTGCCAGCAGCTTCTCGACAGGGGACGCCCTCAACTACCTTCGCTACACCTTC | CASSFSTGDALNYLRYTF
TRBJ2-2 | TRBV25-1 | - | TRBD1 | TGTGCCAGCCACTCCTCCGGGACAGGGAACACCGGGGAGCTGTTTTTT | CASHSSGTGNTGELFF
TRBJ2-7 | TRBV7-3 | - | - | TGTGCCAGCAGCCCTCTCGGACAGTTAAAATCCTACGAGCAGTACTTC | CASSPLGQLKSYEQYF
TRBJ2-7 | TRBV2 | - | TRBD2 | TGTGCCAGCAGTGAACGGCTAGCGGGACCCTCCTACGAGCAGTACTTC | CASSERLAGPSYEQYF
TRBJ2-5 | TRBV7-3 | once | - | TGTGCCAGCAGCTTAAATGGCGGAGACCAAGAGACCCAGTACTTC | CASSLNGGDQETQYF
TRBJ2-1 | TRBV9 | - | - | TGTGCCAGCAGCGTAGCTACCGGCAATGAGCAGTTCTTC | CASSVATGNEQFF
TRBJ1-2 | TRBV4-3 | - | TRBD1 | TGCGCCAGCAGCCAAGATCACCAGGACAGGGGTTATGGCTACACCTTC | CASSQDHQDRGYGYTF
TRBJ2-5 | TRBV7-2 | few | TRBD2 | TGTGCCAGCAGCTTAGGACTAGCGGGGGGCAGGGAGACCCAGTACTTC | CASSLGLAGGRETQYF
TRBJ2-7 | TRBV10-3 | - | - | TGTGCCATCAGTGAGTCCAAGGGAGAGCAGTACTTC | CAISESKGEQYF
TRBJ1-2 | TRBV18 | - | TRBD1 | TGTGCCAGCTCACCCGACCACTTTGGGACAGGGTCCTATGGCTACACCTTC | CASSPDHFGTGSYGYTF
TRBJ2-7 | TRBV5-1 | few | - | TGCGCCAGCAGCATCCAGGGGGGGATGAGCTCCTACGAGCAGTACTTC | CASSIQGGMSSYEQYF
TRBJ1-1 | TRBV10-3 | - | - | TGTGCCATCAGTGAGTTTACAGGGGAAGCTTTCTTT | CAISEFTGEAFF
TRBJ1-1 | TRBV11-2 | - | - | TGTGCCAGCAGCTTCACCATCCGTCGGGGCACTGAAGCTTTCTTT | CASSFTIRRGTEAFF
TRBJ2-7 | TRBV7-2 | - | - | TGTGCCAGCAGCTTAGAGACCTACGAGCAGTACTTC | CASSLETYEQYF
TRBJ2-1 | TRBV7-2 | - | - | TGTGCCAGCAGCTTAGCGGCGGACTCTAGCGCTGAGCAGTTCTTC | CASSLAADSSAEQFF
TRBJ2-3 | TRBV30 | - | - | TGTGCCTGGAGCAACGGAGGAGGGACAGATACGCAGTATTTT | CAWSNGGGTDTQYF
TRBJ1-5 | TRBV7-2 | - | TRBD1 | TGTGCCAGCAGCACGGACAGGGGGCGAGGCAATCAGCCCCAGCATTTT | CASSTDRGRGNQPQHF
TRBJ1-3 | TRBV5-1 | - | - | TGCGCCAGCAGCCAACGGACTGACTCGGGAAACACCATATATTTT | CASSQRTDSGNTIYF
TRBJ2-2 | TRBV30 | - | - | TGTGCCTGGAGTCGTCAGCTGAACACCGGGGAGCTGTTTTTT | CAWSRQLNTGELFF
TRBJ1-5 | TRBV30 | few | TRBD1 | TGTGCCTGGAACTCAGGACAGGGGGACGATCAGCCCCAGCATTTT | CAWNSGQGDDQPQHF
TRBJ2-1 | TRBV9 | - | TRBD2 | TGTGCCAGCAGCGTATCTAGCGGGGGGGCCTTCTCCTACAATGAGCAGTTCTTC | CASSVSSGGAFSYNEQFF